This T cell receptor (beta chain) was captured in a study of shared clonotypes between healthy human individuals (dated by TCRdb to about 2020). As for the study more broadly: The cohort included three men and a couple of women between 18 and 49 years of age. For each donor, three plates each were used for CD4 naive and CD4 memory, two plates were used for CD8 naive, and one plate was used for CD8 memory. To estimate repertoire size and how much clonotypes are shared between individuals, the study performed deep sequencing of blood TCR repertoires from about 5 healthy adults. To increase sequencing depth and limit assay-specific biases, different laboratories used diverse techniques to prepare libraries and sequence TCR repertoires. Leukapheresis yielded between about 0.85 and 9.5 billion PBMCs per donor. The paper's findings and limits, for the study overall: Pairwise subsampling led to the expectation that sequencing depth would affect the degree of clonotype sharing among donors. The genetic and exposure-history diversity represented was limited by the small number of donors. Sharing across a few donors was observed for approximately 5% of naive CD4, over 3% of naive CD8, about 2.5% of memory CD4, and roughly 0.4% of memory CD8 clonotypes. Higher generation probabilities were observed for clonotypes shared by all four sorted-subset donors than for non-shared clonotypes. Estimated clonotype richness was generally larger for naive than for memory subsets. Sampling was restricted to blood, and TCR repertoires in tissue are likely to differ from TCR repertoires in blood. Even with the large sequencing depth, rarefaction of the sorted-subset datasets indicated that sequencing was incomplete.

The germline V gene (reference sequence) yields GTSNPN for CDR1 and SVGIG for CDR2. V sheds 0 bases and J sheds 6 bases, leaving 12 bases between their ends. The CDR3 sequence holds 13 residues, the cysteine and phenylalanine included. Of all the DNA, just the CDR3 is kept, 39 bases in frame from base 1. Donors were healthy HIV-negative adults with no recently reported acute infections or vaccinations. All donors were Caucasian adults living in Nashville, Tennessee, USA. CD4+ T cells were enriched through magnetic negative selection, after which naive cells were positively selected on CD45RA and the remaining negative fraction served as the memory subset. After blood collection by leukapheresis, PBMCs were isolated using Ficoll-Histopaque density gradient centrifugation and then cryopreserved in the vapor phase of liquid nitrogen. Purity and quantity of every magnetically sorted T cell population were checked by analytical flow cytometry. Each sorted fraction had its genomic DNA isolated and then quantified by UV absorbance on a Nanodrop 2000c.

This clone appeared once. Its antigen is still unknown. Base qualities were left out, and no much larger clone turns up one base away. Using the deep immunoSEQ assay, TCR CDR3 regions were amplified from genomic DNA by multiplex PCR. Extracted genomic DNA from each cell subset was distributed evenly across all wells of several immunoSEQ 96-well plates, and each plate was treated as a replicate. Each replicate PCR for sorted subsets received around 200 ng genomic DNA, equal to tens of thousands of T cell genomes. Purified libraries were quantified with a Qubit 3.0 fluorometer, sized on a Bioanalyzer 2100, and re-quantified with the KAPA Library Quantification kit. Every immunoSEQ 96-well plate was sequenced on a dedicated single-read 150-cycle Illumina NextSeq 550 flow cell. The source study handled its data this way. Because the immunoSEQ output held only junctional sequences and lacked quality scores, the filtering could not match the filtering applied to full-length reads. Sequences were annotated with PyIR, a Python wrapper for IgBLAST v1.9, using IMGT germline references to assign V/J genes and CDR3. Reads were removed for weak V/J assignments (E-value above 1e-6), missing CDR3, stop codons, out-of-frame junctions, or ambiguous translated residues. V3J clonotypes were defined as sequences sharing the same inferred V gene, J gene, and CDR3 amino acid sequence. The percentage overlap between two repertoires was calculated by dividing the number of shared unique clonotypes by the size of the smaller repertoire. Three approaches were used to assess repertoire richness: RTK rarefaction, the Chao1 estimator, and Recon v2.1 estimates of unobserved clonotypes. OLGA was used to compute generation probabilities for all TCRbeta clonotypes that the gDNA method yielded from four donors. Not all clones reach the TCRdb copy of this immuneACCESS table, which keeps in-frame sequences only. Checked studies attribute under half of the gap to unresolved V genes and leave the rest unexplained. D and trimming come from the DNA, and the V and J calls and clone size come from that table. The sample includes nearly 1 million clones, with approximately 80% observed a single time. Over 1.3% of the sample goes to the ten largest clones.

Sequencing used memory CD4+ T cells sorted from blood. The cell subset or site label of this sample denotes: CD45RA-negative fraction. This clonotype was obtained from a man between 18 and 35 years old in good health. The chain uses TRBV30 and TRBJ2-7, with no reliable assignment of the D segment. In nucleotide form, the sequence is TGTGCCTGGAGTGTATCAGATTCGGGCGAGCAGTACTTC. This is translated as CAWSVSDSGEQYF.